Shown below are 14 T cell receptor beta chains from a single sample sequenced in a study of PD-L1 blockade in urothelial cancer. TCRdb's table, derived via immunoSEQ multiplex PCR, lists solely in-frame clones and lacks some. The table includes fewer than 50,000 clones, roughly 88% detected once. Time point defined: pretreatment peripheral blood. This material consisted of PBMCs, taken around atezolizumab (anti-PD-L1) treatment. The receptors derive from a donor at least 40 years old with urothelial cancer.

This clone occurred a few times. The V gene is TRBV19, the J gene TRBJ2-1; 12 bases fit TRBD2. CDR3 length equals 16 residues. The V gene's germline CDR1 is LNHDA and CDR2 SQIVND (reference sequence). After removal of 6 bases from V and 2 bases from J, the junction contained 5 bases not matched to a gene. This CDR3 is CASRPSGRGTYNEQFF. CDR3 nucleotides: TGTGCCAGTAGGCCTAGCGGGAGGGGGACCTACAATGAGCAGTTCTTC.

The chain is built from TRBV7-3 and TRBJ2-1; 9 positions agree with TRBD1. CDR1 SGHTA and CDR2 FQGTGA come from the germline V gene. J gave up 9 bases and V 4 bases, and 10 bases lay outside the gene matches. This CDR3 region has 15 residues. The CDR3 reads CASSSGQGPEGEQFF. The CDR3, as DNA: TGTGCCAGCAGCTCCGGACAGGGGCCCGAGGGTGAGCAGTTCTTC.

The rearrangement uses TRBV7-3 and TRBJ2-1, with 11 bases aligning to TRBD1. Germline V lookup: CDR1 SGHTA, CDR2 FQGTGA. V lost 5 bases, J lost 3 bases, and 3 bases stayed unmatched. The CDR3 is 15 residues long. CDR3 bases: TGTGCCAGCAGCCCCGGGACAGGGGGCTACAATGAGCAGTTCTTC. Translating gives CASSPGTGGYNEQFF.

V and J are TRBV11-3 and TRBJ2-1; 8 bases are shared with TRBD1. The germline V gene has CDR1 SGHNT and CDR2 YENEEA. The V gene end was trimmed by 5 bases and the J gene end by 4 bases; junction bases not matched to a gene: 10. This CDR3 is 16 amino acids long. CDR3 amino acids: CASSPWTGSTYNEQFF. CDR3 coding DNA: TGTGCCAGCAGCCCCTGGACAGGGTCAACATACAATGAGCAGTTCTTC.

V gene TRBV29-1 combines with J gene TRBJ1-4, with D perhaps TRBD1 (6 bases). Germline CDR1 and CDR2: SQVTM and ANQGSEA. Trimming removed 6 bases at V and 8 bases at J, with 19 bases between. The CDR3 spans 14 residues. The CDR3 nucleotides read TGCAGCGTGTTGGGGGGGGGCGTAGGGGAAAAACTGTTTTTT. As protein: CSVLGGGVGEKLFF.

The rearrangement joins TRBV7-2 to TRBJ2-1, with D uncertain. Per germline, CDR1 SGHTA and CDR2 FQGNSA. The CDR3 sequence is 15 residues long. Trimming shortened V by 1 base and J by 0 bases, and 7 bases separated the two germline ends. The CDR3 protein is CASSLGSGSYNEQFF. As DNA, the CDR3 is TGTGCCAGCAGCTTAGGTTCGGGCTCCTACAATGAGCAGTTCTTC.

The chain combines TRBV19 with TRBJ2-1, with D perhaps matching TRBD2 (5 bases). The V and J ends lost 5 bases and 0 bases respectively, with 11 bases between them. Germline V gene lookup returns CDR1 LNHDA and CDR2 SQIVND (reference sequence). This CDR3 contains 15 residues. CDR3 nucleotides: TGTGCCAGTAGTTTGCCGGGGAGCTCCTACAATGAGCAGTTCTTC. Translated, it gives CASSLPGSSYNEQFF.

The chain is built from TRBV5-1 and TRBJ2-5, with 8 bases lining up with TRBD2. This CDR3 spans 15 amino acids. Germline V gene data show CDR1 as SGHRS and CDR2 as YFSETQ. V was clipped by 6 bases and J by 5 bases; unmatched bases: 12. CDR3: CASNPGSGGHETQYF. CDR3 DNA: TGCGCCAGCAACCCCGGGTCGGGAGGGCACGAGACCCAGTACTTC.

Here the CDR3 reads CASSQESLTSSGSYEQYF. The CDR3 DNA follows: TGTGCCAGCAGCCAAGAATCCCTAACCTCGAGTGGTAGCTACGAGCAGTACTTC. The rearrangement joins TRBV4-2 to TRBJ2-7, with D unresolved. CDR1 is LGHNA and CDR2 is YNFKEQ in the germline V gene. Trimming took off 0 bases at V and 3 bases at J, with 21 bases between the two ends. The CDR3 is made up of 18 amino acids.

J is TRBJ2-1 and V is TRBV4-3, with 13 bases lining up with TRBD2. J gave up 6 bases and V 1 base, and 9 bases lay outside the gene matches. Germline V gene sequence: CDR1 LGHNA, CDR2 YSLEER. CDR3 size: 18 residues. This chain's CDR3 is CASSQGGGLAGRGNEQFF. CDR3 in DNA: TGCGCCAGCAGCCAAGGGGGGGGACTAGCGGGACGGGGCAATGAGCAGTTCTTC.

This clone appeared a few times. The chain's CDR3 is CASSPSRLTGEQYF. Here the CDR3 DNA reads TGTGCCAGCAGCCCCTCTCGCCTAACTGGTGAGCAGTACTTC. The V and J genes are TRBV11-2 and TRBJ2-7, with no clear D. The germline gives CDR1 SGHAT, CDR2 FQNNGV. Trimming cost V 5 bases and J 7 bases, with 18 bases left between them. The CDR3 has 14 residues.

The chain combines TRBV18 with TRBJ2-2, with D perhaps matching TRBD1 (6 bases). Germline V CDR1 and CDR2: KGHSH, LQKENI. V was cut by 3 bases and J by 5 bases, with 19 bases left in between. This CDR3 is built from 17 residues. CDR3 nucleotide sequence: TGTGCCAGCTCACCCATACTACAGGGATCGGTGACCGGGGAGCTGTTTTTT. Its translation: CASSPILQGSVTGELFF.

The rearrangement joins TRBV5-4 to TRBJ1-4; TRBD1 is a possible D gene (6 bases). Per germline, CDR1 SGHNT and CDR2 YYREEE (reference sequence). V was shortened by 0 bases and J by 3 bases, with 15 bases between the two germline ends. The CDR3 runs to 17 residues. The CDR3 is CASSLVQGTAANEKLFF. CDR3 DNA: TGTGCCAGCAGCTTGGTCCAGGGGACGGCGGCTAATGAAAAACTGTTTTTT. Variable domain in full (rest from reference TRBV5-4 and TRBJ1-4): ETGVTQSPTHLIKTRGQQVTLRCSSQSGHNTVSWYQQALGQGPQFIFQYYREEENGRGNFPPRFSGLQFPNYSSELNVNALELDDSALYLCASSLVQGTAANEKLFFGSGTQLSVL.

The V gene is TRBV27, the J gene TRBJ2-5, with D possibly being TRBD1 (6 bases). Per germline, CDR1 MNHEY and CDR2 SMNVEV (reference sequence). Trimming removed 5 bases at V and 5 bases at J, with 18 bases between. There are 15 residues in the CDR3. The CDR3 protein is CASSKRDTRVETQYF. CDR3 nucleotides: TGTGCCAGCAGTAAGAGGGACACCCGAGTGGAGACCCAGTACTTC.